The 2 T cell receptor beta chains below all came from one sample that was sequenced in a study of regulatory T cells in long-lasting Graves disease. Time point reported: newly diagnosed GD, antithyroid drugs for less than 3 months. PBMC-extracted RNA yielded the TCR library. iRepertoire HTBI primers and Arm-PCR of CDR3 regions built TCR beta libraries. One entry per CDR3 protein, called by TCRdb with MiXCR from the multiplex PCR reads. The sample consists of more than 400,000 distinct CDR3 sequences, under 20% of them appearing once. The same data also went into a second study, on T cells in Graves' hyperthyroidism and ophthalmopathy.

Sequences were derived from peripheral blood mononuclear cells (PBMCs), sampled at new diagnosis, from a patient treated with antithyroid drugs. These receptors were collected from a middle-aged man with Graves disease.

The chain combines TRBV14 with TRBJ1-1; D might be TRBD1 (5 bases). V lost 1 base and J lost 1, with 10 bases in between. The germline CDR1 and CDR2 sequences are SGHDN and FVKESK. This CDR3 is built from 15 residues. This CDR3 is CASSQVRGKNTEAFF. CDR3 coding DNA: TGTGCCAGCAGCCAAGTCCGGGGGAAGAACACTGAAGCTTTCTTT.

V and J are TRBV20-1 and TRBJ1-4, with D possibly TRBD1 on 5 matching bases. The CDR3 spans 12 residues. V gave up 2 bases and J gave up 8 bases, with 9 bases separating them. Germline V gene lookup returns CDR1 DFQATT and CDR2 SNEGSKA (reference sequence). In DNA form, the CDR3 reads TGCAGTGCTAGAACAGGTCGGGAAAAACTGTTTTTT. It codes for CSARTGREKLFF.